This T cell receptor (beta chain) was identified during a study of monozygotic twins with inflammatory bowel disease. Study conclusions and caveats: It was in IBD patients that TCRbeta diversity (inverse Simpson) was lower than in healthy co-twins.

Per-sample cDNA came from eight separate reactions. With roughly 17 and 9 cycles respectively, two nested PCRs were carried out on TCRalpha and TCRbeta cDNA. Following a re-call of the 5' RACE reads, TCRdb has one entry per CDR3 protein and lacks DNA. The table lists approximately 400,000 distinct CDR3 sequences. Germline CDR1 and CDR2: SGHRS and YFSETQ. This CDR3 is 14 amino acids long. On this clonotype: Antigen: not known.

The genes are TRBV5-1 and TRBJ2-5; TCRdb's D call, TRBD1, is unchecked because there is no DNA. The clonotype was recovered from a human donor with ulcerative colitis or Crohn's disease, or a healthy co-twin of an affected twin (not recorded which). Material: blood. The CDR3 loop reads CASSAGTAQETQYF.